This T cell receptor beta chain appears in the sequencing data of a study of cytomegalovirus exposure and HLA in healthy donors. Background on the study: As released early, the data held some 80 million unique TCRs from HLA-typed donors. The study, taken as a whole, reports: Earlier analysis found most TCR beta V segments productive about 90% or about 30% of the time. TCR beta V- and J-gene trimming was later associated with a missense DCLRE1C variant.

Germline V lookup: CDR1 SGDLS, CDR2 YYNGEE. V was shortened by 4 bases and J by 4 bases, with 17 bases between the two germline ends. This CDR3 region has 16 residues. PCR used 60 Vbeta primers and 13 Jbeta primers. Profiled with immunoSEQ multiplex PCR; TCRdb holds only in-frame clones, not every one. The table has around 160,000 clones, roughly 80% seen once. Concerning this clone: The antigen remains undetermined.

The chain couples TRBV9 to TRBJ2-2; tentative D call: TRBD1 (6 bases). The sequence was obtained from a male donor in good health and CMV-seropositive. Sequenced: PBMCs. DNA of the CDR3: TGTGCCAGCAGCCCCAGGGCCGGGACAAGCACCGGGGAGCTGTTTTTT. This encodes CASSPRAGTSTGELFF.